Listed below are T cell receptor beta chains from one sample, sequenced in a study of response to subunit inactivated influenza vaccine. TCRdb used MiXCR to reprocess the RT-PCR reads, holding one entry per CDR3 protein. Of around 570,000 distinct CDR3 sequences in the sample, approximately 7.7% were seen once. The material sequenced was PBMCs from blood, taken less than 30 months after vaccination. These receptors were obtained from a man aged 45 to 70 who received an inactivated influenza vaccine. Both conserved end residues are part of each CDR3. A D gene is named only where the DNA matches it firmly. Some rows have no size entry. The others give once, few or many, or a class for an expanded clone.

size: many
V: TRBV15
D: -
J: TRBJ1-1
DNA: TGTGCCACCAGCAGAGATAGGTCTTATGAGGGTCCGGAAGCTTTCTTT
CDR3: CATSRDRSYEGPEAFF

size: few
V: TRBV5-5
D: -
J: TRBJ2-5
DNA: TGTGCCAGCACCCTGTTGGGGGAGACCCAGTACTTC
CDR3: CASTLLGETQYF

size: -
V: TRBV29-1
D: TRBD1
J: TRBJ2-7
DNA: TGCAGCGTCAAGTGGACAGGCAAGGGGTACGAGCAGTACTTC
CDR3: CSVKWTGKGYEQYF

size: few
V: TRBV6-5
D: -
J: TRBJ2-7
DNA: TGTGCCAGCAGTTACTCGACCGGGAGCTCAATGTACGAGCAGTACTTC
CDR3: CASSYSTGSSMYEQYF

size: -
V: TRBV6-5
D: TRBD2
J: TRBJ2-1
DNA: TGTGCCAGCAGTTACACTAGCGCCAGAAGCTCCTACAATGAGCAGTTCTTC
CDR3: CASSYTSARSSYNEQFF

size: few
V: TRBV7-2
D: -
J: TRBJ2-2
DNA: TGTGCCAGCAGCTTAAGGACAGAGAACACCGGGGAGCTGTTTTTT
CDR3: CASSLRTENTGELFF

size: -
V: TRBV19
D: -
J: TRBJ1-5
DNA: TGTGCCAGTAGTATTCGAGGGGCGGCGGGGCAGCCCCAGCATTTT
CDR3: CASSIRGAAGQPQHF

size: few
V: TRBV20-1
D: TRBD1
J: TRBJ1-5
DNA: TGCAGTGCGCCGACAGGGGGAAGAGAGCAGCCCCAGCATTTT
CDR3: CSAPTGGREQPQHF

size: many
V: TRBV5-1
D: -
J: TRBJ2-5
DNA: TGCGCCAGCAGCTTACAGGGTCCTACCTCGTACCAAGAGACCCAGTACTTC
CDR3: CASSLQGPTSYQETQYF

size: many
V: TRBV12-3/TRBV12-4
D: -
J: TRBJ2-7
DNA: TGTGCCAGCAGTACCGACTTGTCCTACGAGCAGTACTTC
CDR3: CASSTDLSYEQYF

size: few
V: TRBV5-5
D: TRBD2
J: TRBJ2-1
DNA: TGTGCCAGCAGCTTGTCTAGCGGGAGGGCCCCCAATGAGCAGTTCTTC
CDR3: CASSLSSGRAPNEQFF

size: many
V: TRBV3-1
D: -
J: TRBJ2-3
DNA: TGTGCCAGCAGCCAGTCACAGGTTCTCACAGATACGCAGTATTTT
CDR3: CASSQSQVLTDTQYF

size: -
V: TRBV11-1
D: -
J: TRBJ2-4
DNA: TGTGCCAGCAGCCTCTTGGATACGCAAAACATTCAGTACTTC
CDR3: CASSLLDTQNIQYF

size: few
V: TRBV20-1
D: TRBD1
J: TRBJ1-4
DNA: TGCAGTGCTAGAGGGTCTCTACAGGGGGGAGTTAGTGAAAAACTGTTTTTT
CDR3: CSARGSLQGGVSEKLFF

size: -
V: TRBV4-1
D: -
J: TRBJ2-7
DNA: TGCGCCAGCAGCCCTCGAATCAGCTCCTCCTACGAGCAGTACTTC
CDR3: CASSPRISSSYEQYF

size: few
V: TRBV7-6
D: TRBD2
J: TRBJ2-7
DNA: TGTGCCAGCAGCTTAGGGGGACTAGGTTCCTACGAGCAGTACTTC
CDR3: CASSLGGLGSYEQYF

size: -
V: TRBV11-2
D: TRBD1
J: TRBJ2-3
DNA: TGTGCCAGCAGCTTATTAGTGGACAGGGGGCTTCGTGGGACAGATACGCAGTATTTT
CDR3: CASSLLVDRGLRGTDTQYF

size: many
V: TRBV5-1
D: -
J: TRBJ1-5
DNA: TGCGCCAGCAGCTTGGAGGCAGGCGTTCAGCCCCAGCATTTT
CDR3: CASSLEAGVQPQHF

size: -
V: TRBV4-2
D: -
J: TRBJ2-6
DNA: TGTGCCAGCAGCGGCTACTCCTCTGGGGCCAACGTCCTGACTTTC
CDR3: CASSGYSSGANVLTF

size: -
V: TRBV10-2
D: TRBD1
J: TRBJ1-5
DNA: TGCGCCAGCAGTGAACAGGGGGGGAATAATCACCAGCATTTT
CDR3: CASSEQGGNNHQHF

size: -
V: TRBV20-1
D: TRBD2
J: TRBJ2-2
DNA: TGCAGTGCTAGAGCTAGCGGGGGCCATAGCGTTTCCACCGGGGAGCTGTTTTTT
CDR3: CSARASGGHSVSTGELFF

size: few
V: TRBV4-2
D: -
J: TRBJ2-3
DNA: TGTGCCAGCAGCCAAGATCCCGCCTTGGATACGCAGTATTTT
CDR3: CASSQDPALDTQYF

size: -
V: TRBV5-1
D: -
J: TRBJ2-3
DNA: TGCGCCAGCAGCTTGTCGGGCACTAAGACAGATACGCAGTATTTT
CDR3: CASSLSGTKTDTQYF

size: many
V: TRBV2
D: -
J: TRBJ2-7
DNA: TGTGCCAGCAACCCCTCCTGGGGTCGTTACGAGCAGTACTTC
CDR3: CASNPSWGRYEQYF

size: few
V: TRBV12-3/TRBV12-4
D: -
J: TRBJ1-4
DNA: TGTGCCAGCAGCTTTATGTTAACAACTAATGAAAAACTGTTTTTT
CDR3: CASSFMLTTNEKLFF

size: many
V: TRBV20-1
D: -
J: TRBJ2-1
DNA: TGCAGTGCTAGAGATCTGGCAGTTCGCAATGAGCAGTTCTTC
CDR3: CSARDLAVRNEQFF

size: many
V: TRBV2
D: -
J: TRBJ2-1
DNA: TGTGCCAGCAGTGAAGAACAGGCGTACAATGAGCAGTTCTTC
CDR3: CASSEEQAYNEQFF

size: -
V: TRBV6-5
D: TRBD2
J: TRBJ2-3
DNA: TGTGCCAGCAGTTCCCCCCCGGGACTAGGTGGAGTTACGCAGTATTTT
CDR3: CASSSPPGLGGVTQYF

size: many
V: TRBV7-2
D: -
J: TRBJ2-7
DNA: TGTGCCAGCTCGCTAAGCTTGGTACAGTACTTC
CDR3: CASSLSLVQYF

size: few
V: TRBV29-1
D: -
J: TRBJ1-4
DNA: TGCAGCGCCCTAGAGACAACTAATGAAAAACTGTTTTTT
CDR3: CSALETTNEKLFF

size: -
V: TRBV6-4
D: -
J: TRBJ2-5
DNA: TGTGCCAGCAGTGAGTGGCAGGAAGAGACCCAGTACTTC
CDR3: CASSEWQEETQYF

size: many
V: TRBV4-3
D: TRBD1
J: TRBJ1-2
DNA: TGCGCCAGCAGCCAATCGACAGGGTTGGACTATGGCTACACCTTC
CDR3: CASSQSTGLDYGYTF

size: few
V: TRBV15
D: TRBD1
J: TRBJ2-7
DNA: TGTGCCACCAGCAGAGCCCTGGGACAGGGGACGTCCTACGAGCAGTACTTC
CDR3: CATSRALGQGTSYEQYF

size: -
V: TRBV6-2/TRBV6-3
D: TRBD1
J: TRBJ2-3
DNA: TGTGCCAGCAGCCCGACAGGGCTAAACACAGATACGCAGTATTTT
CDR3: CASSPTGLNTDTQYF

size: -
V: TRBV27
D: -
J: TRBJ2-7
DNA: TGTGCCAGCAGCGTCCACGGGGGGCCAAACGAGCAGTACTTC
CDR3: CASSVHGGPNEQYF

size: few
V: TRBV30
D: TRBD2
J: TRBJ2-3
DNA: TGTGCCTGGCGAACTAGCGGGACCACAGATACGCAGTATTTT
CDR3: CAWRTSGTTDTQYF

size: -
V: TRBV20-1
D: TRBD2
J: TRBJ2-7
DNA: TGCAGTGCTAGACGGAACGGGATTAGCGGGAGGGGGGCCCCCTACGAGCAGTACTTC
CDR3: CSARRNGISGRGAPYEQYF

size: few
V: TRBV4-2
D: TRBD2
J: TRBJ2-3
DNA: TGTGCCAGCAGCCAAGCTAGCGGGGGGACTACAGATACGCAGTATTTT
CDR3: CASSQASGGTTDTQYF